This T cell receptor (beta chain) was obtained from a study of shared clonotypes between healthy human individuals. Study findings and constraints: Some naive CD4 clonotypes, around 5%, turned up in common across several donors.

About this clone itself: No antigen is known for it.

Per the germline V gene, CDR1 is LNHDA and CDR2 is SQIVND (reference sequence). The ends were cut back, 10 bases at V and 2 bases at J, with 12 bases in the middle. The CDR3 has 13 residues. Sequencing used immunoSEQ multiplex PCR; TCRdb keeps in-frame clones, though not all of them. This table has more than 1 million clones, 75% to 85% appearing once. The J gene is TRBJ1-5, the V gene TRBV19, with TRBD1 as a possible D gene (6 bases). The sequencing sample was made of memory CD4+ T cells from PBMCs. The subset denotes: CD45RA-negative fraction. The TCR comes from a man aged 18 to 30 in good health. Some clones in this sample may be carry-over from other donors' samples. As DNA, the CDR3 is TGTGCCACTAGGAGGGGGGGCAATCAGCCCCAGCATTTT. Its protein is CATRRGGNQPQHF.